Shown below are 28 T cell receptor beta chains from a single sample sequenced in a study of T-cell reconstitution after alpha-beta-depleted transplantation in children. Unique molecular identifiers were used in preparing the TCRbeta library. In TCRdb, the PCR reads were re-called with MiXCR into one record per CDR3 protein. The sample lists 700,000 or so distinct CDR3 sequences, over 10% occurring once. The source material was PBMCs, sampled before TCRalphabeta/CD19-depleted stem cell transplant. These receptor sequences come from a girl between 2 and 10 years old with congenital amegakaryocytic thrombocytopenia, due to receive a stem cell transplant.

This clonotype turned up a few times. The chain employs TRBV4-1 and TRBJ1-1, with D perhaps TRBD1 (5 bases). V was cut by 0 bases and J by 0 bases, with 11 bases left in between. Germline V gene lookup returns CDR1 MGHRA and CDR2 YSYEKL. CDR3 length: 16 amino acids. The CDR3 region has the DNA TGCGCCAGCAGCCAAGAGAGGGGAGACATGAACACTGAAGCTTTCTTT. Translation gives CASSQERGDMNTEAFF.

This clonotype showed up many times. The gene calls are TRBV20-1 and TRBJ1-1; D perhaps matches TRBD1 (5 bases). V shed 4 bases and J shed 0 bases, with 12 bases lying between them. This CDR3 comprises 14 residues. Germline loops: CDR1 DFQATT, CDR2 SNEGSKA (reference sequence). CDR3 amino acids: CSAKNPGMNTEAFF. The CDR3 DNA is TGCAGTGCTAAGAATCCAGGGATGAACACTGAAGCTTTCTTT.

CDR3: CSVAMGAGANVLTF. The CDR3 bases are TGCAGCGTTGCAATGGGGGCTGGGGCCAACGTCCTGACTTTC. The genes are TRBV29-1 and TRBJ2-6; D is tentatively TRBD1 or TRBD2 (5 bases each). Germline V gene sequence: CDR1 SQVTM, CDR2 ANQGSEA. Trimming removed 4 bases from V and 2 bases from J, with 9 bases in between. This CDR3 is built from 14 residues.

The sample holds a few counts of this clonotype. This chain connects TRBV5-1 to TRBJ1-2; D is uncertain. CDR1 and CDR2 (germline): SGHRS, YFSETQ. CDR3 length equals 13 residues. V gave up 4 bases and J gave up 6 bases, with 13 bases separating them. The CDR3 region has the DNA TGCGCCAGCAGCAGCTTCCCAAAGGATGGCTACACCTTC. Encoded protein: CASSSFPKDGYTF.

V gene TRBV7-2 combines with J gene TRBJ2-7; 14 bases fit TRBD2. CDR1 is SGHTA and CDR2 is FQGNSA in the germline V gene. After removal of 4 bases from V and 4 bases from J, the junction contained 6 bases not matched to a gene. This CDR3 is 16 amino acids long. Written as DNA, the CDR3 is TGTGCCAGCAGCTCCCTGACTAGCGGGAGGGCTTACGAGCAGTACTTC. This translates into CASSSLTSGRAYEQYF.

This chain links TRBV5-1 with TRBJ2-1; 7 bases line up with TRBD1. The CDR3 has 15 amino acids. From germline, CDR1 is SGHRS and CDR2 YFSETQ. Losses at the gene ends were 4 bases for V and 15 bases for J; bases not matched to a gene: 19. As DNA, the CDR3 is TGCGCCAGCAGCATCCCGGGACAGAATTCGCTAGGAGCGTTCTTC. Its protein product is CASSIPGQNSLGAFF.

This clonotype was picked up a small number of times. The chain has TRBV7-9 and TRBJ2-1, with D perhaps TRBD2 (5 bases). Germline loops: CDR1 SEHNR, CDR2 FQNEAQ (reference sequence). Deletions cut 6 bases from V and 3 bases from J, with 18 bases between. The CDR3 is made up of 16 amino acids. The CDR3 region is CASSFLGREDYNEQFF. The CDR3 region has the DNA TGTGCCAGCAGTTTTTTGGGCCGGGAAGACTACAATGAGCAGTTCTTC.

This clonotype was recorded a few times. This rearrangement joins TRBV6-1 to TRBJ2-3, with D perhaps TRBD2 (5 bases). The length of the CDR3 is 16 residues. V was shortened by 3 bases and J by 4 bases, with 17 bases between the two germline ends. Germline CDR1 reads MNHNS; CDR2 reads SASEGT. CDR3 in amino acids: CASSDRDLGAPDTQYF. CDR3 nucleotide sequence: TGTGCCAGCAGTGATCGAGATTTGGGAGCCCCAGATACGCAGTATTTT.

This clonotype was seen repeatedly, ten times or more. This sequence joins TRBV20-1 and TRBJ2-7; perhaps TRBD2 as D (6 bases). The V and J ends lost 6 bases and 2 bases respectively, with 14 bases between them. The length of the CDR3 is 13 residues. The germline V gene has CDR1 DFQATT and CDR2 SNEGSKA (reference sequence). CDR3 coding DNA: TGCAGTGCGGCCCCGGGACTCACCTACGAGCAGTACTTC. It codes for CSAAPGLTYEQYF.

This clonotype came up many times. This chain links TRBV6-5 with TRBJ1-1; D call uncertain. The CDR3 spans 13 residues. The V gene lost 4 bases and the J gene lost 0 bases, with 6 bases spanning the gap. The V gene's germline CDR1 is MNHEY and CDR2 SVGAGI. CDR3 bases: TGTGCCAGCAGTTTCTTGATGAACACTGAAGCTTTCTTT. The encoded protein is CASSFLMNTEAFF.

This clonotype came up a few times. The chain links TRBV3-1 to TRBJ2-7; tentatively, D is TRBD2 (5 bases). Germline lookup yields CDR1 LGHDT and CDR2 YNNKEL (reference sequence). CDR3 length: 17 amino acids. Trimming took off 4 bases at V and 1 base at J, with 20 bases between the two ends. The CDR3 loop is CASSPFRQPTGSYEQYF. For the CDR3, the DNA is TGTGCCAGCAGCCCCTTCCGTCAGCCAACGGGGTCCTACGAGCAGTACTTC.

This clonotype was counted at least ten times. The chain is built from TRBV5-1 and TRBJ2-1, with 9 bases matching TRBD1. CDR1 is SGHRS and CDR2 is YFSETQ in the germline V gene. Losses at the gene ends were 2 bases for V and 4 bases for J; bases not matched to a gene: 4. This CDR3 contains 15 residues. DNA of the CDR3: TGCGCCAGCAGCTTACAGGGGGCAGGGTACAATGAGCAGTTCTTC. Translating it yields CASSLQGAGYNEQFF.

The J gene is TRBJ2-1, the V gene TRBV2, with D perhaps TRBD1 (6 bases). Per the germline V gene, CDR1 is SNHLY and CDR2 is FYNNEI. CDR3 length: 17 residues. Trimming removed 9 bases at V and 0 bases at J, with 21 bases between. The CDR3: CARGERGSPSSYNEQFF. CDR3 coding DNA: TGTGCCAGAGGGGAAAGGGGGAGCCCTAGCTCCTACAATGAGCAGTTCTTC. The full variable domain, its missing parts supplied by reference TRBV2 and TRBJ2-1, is EPEVTQTPSHQVTQMGQEVILRCVPISNHLYFYWYRQILGQKVEFLVSFYNNEISEKSEIFDDQFSVERPDGSNFTLKIRSTKLEDSAMYFCARGERGSPSSYNEQFFGPGTRLTVL.

This clonotype has more than one count but fewer than ten. The gene calls are TRBV20-1 and TRBJ2-1; 12 bases align to TRBD2. Looked up from germline, CDR1 is DFQATT and CDR2 is SNEGSKA (reference sequence). This CDR3 spans 18 amino acids. With 3 bases clipped from V and 0 bases from J, the junction kept 9 bases outside the gene matches. CDR3 DNA: TGCAGTGCTAGTTCACTAGCGGGAGGCTCTACCTCCTACAATGAGCAGTTCTTC. It codes for CSASSLAGGSTSYNEQFF.

The rearrangement joins TRBV19 to TRBJ2-1; D unclear. This CDR3 is 15 amino acids long. Germline CDR1 and CDR2: LNHDA and SQIVND (reference sequence). Trimming left V 0 bases short and J 7 bases short, with 13 bases between. DNA for the CDR3: TGTGCCAGTAGTATAGATTCGGCTCCTTTAAATGAGCAGTTCTTC. This gives the protein CASSIDSAPLNEQFF.

This clonotype was picked up a small number of times. V and J are TRBV5-1 and TRBJ2-5; maybe TRBD2 (6 bases). Germline CDR1 is SGHRS and CDR2 is YFSETQ. The CDR3 is 13 amino acids. V lost 3 bases to trimming and J lost 5 bases, with 11 bases between them. The CDR3 reads CASSWGERETQYF. CDR3 DNA sequence: TGCGCCAGCAGCTGGGGGGAGAGGGAGACCCAGTACTTC.

In this sample, this clonotype turned up many times. The J gene is TRBJ2-3, the V gene TRBV12-3 or TRBV12-4; 9 positions agree with TRBD2. V trimming: 0 bases; J trimming: 2 bases; junction bases outside the gene matches: 6. The CDR3 runs to 17 residues. CDR3 loop: CASSLARAGGPTDTQYF. As DNA, the CDR3 is TGTGCCAGCAGTTTAGCGAGGGCGGGAGGGCCCACAGATACGCAGTATTTT.

At least ten counts were recorded for this clonotype. V is TRBV29-1 and J is TRBJ2-7, with 11 nucleotides matching TRBD1. Per the germline V gene, CDR1 is SQVTM and CDR2 is ANQGSEA. The CDR3 is 15 amino acids. V was clipped by 2 bases and J by 1 base; unmatched bases: 4. CDR3 DNA: TGCAGCGTTGAATCTGGGACAGGGGGATCCTACGAGCAGTACTTC. Translating it yields CSVESGTGGSYEQYF.

This clonotype came up a few times. This chain connects TRBV20-1 to TRBJ1-5; D is uncertain. V dropped 5 bases and J dropped 0 bases, with 11 bases sitting between them. The CDR3 covers 14 residues. The germline V gene has CDR1 DFQATT and CDR2 SNEGSKA (reference sequence). The CDR3 loop is CSASRRSSNQPQHF. The DNA for the CDR3 is TGCAGTGCTTCCAGACGGAGTAGCAATCAGCCCCAGCATTTT.

V and J are TRBV29-1 and TRBJ2-2, with a possible D match to TRBD2 (6 bases). Germline loops: CDR1 SQVTM, CDR2 ANQGSEA. This CDR3 spans 13 amino acids. The V end lost 5 bases, the J end lost 7 bases, and 14 bases lay between the germline ends. CDR3 sequence (DNA): TGCAGCGTTTCAAACGGGACTTACGGGGAGCTGTTTTTT. Translation gives CSVSNGTYGELFF.

This clonotype was counted many times. This chain connects TRBV10-3 to TRBJ2-7, with 9 bases aligning to TRBD2. There are 16 residues in the CDR3. Germline V CDR1 and CDR2: ENHRY, SYGVKD. The V segment lost 5 bases and the J segment 0 bases; nucleotides outside the gene matches: 8. The chain's CDR3 is CAISLGSGRSSYEQYF. The CDR3 nucleotides are TGTGCCATCAGTCTCGGAAGCGGGAGGAGCTCCTACGAGCAGTACTTC.

This clonotype has a handful of counts. The chain couples TRBV3-1 to TRBJ2-7, with 10 positions matching TRBD2. V lost 1 base to trimming and J lost 3 bases; unmatched junction nucleotides: 3. The CDR3 is 15 residues long. Germline V gene lookup returns CDR1 LGHDT and CDR2 YNNKEL (reference sequence). In nucleotides, the CDR3 is TGTGCCAGCAGCCAAGGACTAGCGGGTTACTACGAGCAGTACTTC. It translates to CASSQGLAGYYEQYF.

This chain joins TRBV30 and TRBJ1-5; no clear D gene. Trimming shortened V by 0 bases and J by 2 bases, and 11 bases separated the two germline ends. This CDR3 is built from 15 residues. Germline CDR1 and CDR2: GTSNPN and SVGIG (reference sequence). The CDR3 loop is CAWSVLGQGNQPQHF. CDR3 bases: TGTGCCTGGAGTGTACTAGGGCAAGGCAATCAGCCCCAGCATTTT.

This clonotype was found many times. This chain joins TRBV9 and TRBJ1-6; D not certain. Germline assignment: CDR1 SGDLS and CDR2 YYNGEE. Between the trimmed V and J ends, which lost 0 bases and 4 bases, there was a span of 8 bases. CDR3 length: 15 residues. CDR3 loop: CASSVGQTYNSPLHF. As DNA, the CDR3 is TGTGCCAGCAGCGTAGGGCAGACTTATAATTCACCCCTCCACTTT. The whole variable domain, filled in from reference TRBV9 and TRBJ1-6, reads DSGVTQTPKHLITATGQRVTLRCSPRSGDLSVYWYQQSLDQGLQFLIQYYNGEERAKGNILERFSAQQFPDLHSELNLSSLELGDSALYFCASSVGQTYNSPLHFGNGTRLTVT.

The CDR3 coding sequence is TGTGCCAGCAGTTATCCCCTAGCGGGAGTGGAGGCCTCACAGTTCTTC. Amino acids: CASSYPLAGVEASQFF. The rearrangement joins TRBV6-2 or TRBV6-3 to TRBJ2-1, with 10 bases aligning to TRBD2. CDR1 MNHEY and CDR2 SVGEGT come from the germline V gene. V was clipped by 3 bases and J by 13 bases; unmatched bases: 15. This CDR3 has 16 residues.

This clonotype was seen repeatedly, ten times or more. This chain connects TRBV20-1 to TRBJ2-1; D is perhaps TRBD1 (6 bases). The ends were cut back, 5 bases at V and 5 bases at J, with 13 bases in the middle. This CDR3 comprises 13 residues. Per the germline V gene, CDR1 is DFQATT and CDR2 is SNEGSKA (reference sequence). The CDR3 region has the DNA TGCAGTGCTCTAACAGGGCTCCACAATGAGCAGTTCTTC. It translates to CSALTGLHNEQFF.

Many counts were recorded for this clonotype. This chain's CDR3 is CASSYGVKNTGELFF. In DNA, the CDR3 is TGTGCCAGCAGTTATGGCGTCAAGAACACCGGGGAGCTGTTTTTT. The rearrangement joins TRBV6-5 to TRBJ2-2; D is undetermined. Germline-derived CDR1 and CDR2 are MNHEY and SVGAGI. V was pared by 3 bases and J by 1 base, with 9 bases between. This CDR3 spans 15 amino acids.

The V and J genes are TRBV3-1 and TRBJ2-7; unclear D gene. Between the trimmed V and J ends, which lost 0 bases and 0 bases, there was a span of 9 bases. The CDR3 loop spans 15 amino acids. Germline V CDR1 and CDR2: LGHDT, YNNKEL (reference sequence). For the CDR3, the DNA is TGTGCCAGCAGCCAAGACCCCTATGTCTCCTACGAGCAGTACTTC. It is translated as CASSQDPYVSYEQYF.